A selection of T cell receptor beta chains follows, all from one sample in a study of cytotoxic CD8 clonotypes in ibrutinib-treated CLL. Assay used: immunoSEQ multiplex PCR; TCRdb lists only in-frame clones, some missing. There are 270,000 or so clones in the sample; about 72% occur only once, and roughly 5% lies in the top ten. The sample in question was PBMCs, obtained at disease progression, from a patient treated with ibrutinib. All receptors derive from a human donor with chronic lymphocytic leukemia. CDR3s include the opening cysteine and the closing phenylalanine or tryptophan. Fields, in order: V gene, D gene, clone size, J gene, CDR3 DNA, CDR3 protein. A D gene is named only where the DNA matches it firmly. Size values are once, few and many counts, or a class for expanded clones, and some rows have none.

TRBV29-1	-	once	TRBJ2-1	TGCAGCGTTGAAGGGCGGGGGCTTTCCTACAATGAGCAGTTCTTC	CSVEGRGLSYNEQFF
TRBV7-9	TRBD1	-	TRBJ2-7	TGTGCCAGCAGCTTATTGACAGGGTTGGGTGAGCAGTACTTC	CASSLLTGLGEQYF
TRBV6-1	-	-	TRBJ2-7	TGTGCCAGCAGTGACGGGGGCGTCTGGAGCTACGAGCAGTACTTC	CASSDGGVWSYEQYF
TRBV13	TRBD1	-	TRBJ2-2	TGTGCCAGCAGGTCCACAGGGGACACCGGGGAGCTGTTTTTT	CASRSTGDTGELFF
TRBV5-1	-	few	TRBJ1-1	TGCGCCAGCAGCTTGGAGTCAGGGAAGGACACTGAAGCTTTCTTT	CASSLESGKDTEAFF
TRBV7-3	-	few	TRBJ2-1	TGTGCCAGCAGCAGTAGCGTAAACAATGAGCAGTTCTTC	CASSSSVNNEQFF
TRBV6-6	-	-	TRBJ1-2	TGTGCCAGCATCGGGTTCTATGGCTACACCTTC	CASIGFYGYTF
TRBV11-1	TRBD1	-	TRBJ1-1	TGTGCCAGCAGCCCTCAGGGGGCTTCAGCTTTCTTT	CASSPQGASAFF
TRBV5-5	TRBD1	-	TRBJ2-5	TGTGCCAGCAGCTTGGGACAGGGGAATCACCAAGAGACCCAGTACTTC	CASSLGQGNHQETQYF
TRBV29-1	-	-	TRBJ2-3	TGCAGCGTTGAAGATCAAAGGCAGGGGGGGTCAGATACGCAGTATTTT	CSVEDQRQGGSDTQYF
TRBV18	-	-	TRBJ2-4	TGTGCCAGCTCTCGACGACAAGAAAACATTCAGTACTTC	CASSRRQENIQYF
TRBV5-1	-	-	TRBJ1-2	TGCGCCAGCAGCTTTACGACAGGTGATGGCTACACCTTC	CASSFTTGDGYTF
TRBV10-3	TRBD2	-	TRBJ2-3	TGTGCCATCAGTGATAAAACTAGCGGACAGATTGCAGATACGCAGTATTTT	CAISDKTSGQIADTQYF
TRBV4-1	-	-	TRBJ1-3	TGCGCCAGCAGCCAAGTACAGTTCTCTGGAAACACCATATATTTT	CASSQVQFSGNTIYF
TRBV10-2	TRBD1	few	TRBJ1-5	TGCGCCAGCGTACAGGGGAACAATCAGCCCCAGCATTTT	CASVQGNNQPQHF
TRBV19	-	-	TRBJ1-6	TGTGCCAGTAGTCCCGAGAGCTCCTATAATTCACCCCTCCACTTT	CASSPESSYNSPLHF
TRBV5-1	TRBD1	few	TRBJ1-2	TGCGCCAGCAGCTTGGAGGAGGGGGCCTATGGCTACACCTTC	CASSLEEGAYGYTF
TRBV6-5	-	once	TRBJ1-1	TGTGCCAGCAGTTACTCGAGAGGGATACCTGAAGCTTTCTTT	CASSYSRGIPEAFF
TRBV28	-	-	TRBJ2-3	TGTGCCAGCAGTTTATCCCCGGATACGCAGTATTTT	CASSLSPDTQYF
TRBV7-8	-	-	TRBJ1-1	TGTGCCAGCACACAAACGGAAATGAACACTGAAGCTTTCTTT	CASTQTEMNTEAFF
TRBV4-3	-	-	TRBJ2-2	TGCGCCAGCAGCCTCAGACTAGTTTCGGGGGAGCTGTTTTTT	CASSLRLVSGELFF
TRBV7-9	-	-	TRBJ1-6	TGTGCCAGCAGCTTAGAGTACAGCTCACCCCTCCACTTT	CASSLEYSSPLHF
TRBV7-6	TRBD2	-	TRBJ2-2	TGTGCCAGCAGCTGGGGACTAGCGGGAACCGCGAACACCGGGGAGCTGTTTTTT	CASSWGLAGTANTGELFF
TRBV5-1	TRBD1	-	TRBJ1-1	TGCGCCAGCAGCACTCCGGGACAGCATAACACTGAAGCTTTCTTT	CASSTPGQHNTEAFF
TRBV7-8	-	-	TRBJ2-7	TGTGCCAGCAGCTTAAGGCGACTCACGAGCTCCTACGAGCAGTACTTC	CASSLRRLTSSYEQYF
TRBV6-1	-	-	TRBJ2-7	TGTGCCAGCAGTGAAGCCGTGTACGAGCAGTACTTC	CASSEAVYEQYF
TRBV28	-	few	TRBJ2-7	-	CASNSVGQGAF
TRBV6-1	TRBD1	once	TRBJ1-3	TGTGCCACTTGCCCGGGACAGGGGTTAGGAAACACCATATATTTT	CATCPGQGLGNTIYF
TRBV6-1	-	once	TRBJ2-5	TGTGCCAGCAGTGAAGATCGAGGGGAGACCCAGTACTTC	CASSEDRGETQYF
TRBV6-1	-	-	TRBJ1-1	TGTGCCAGCAGTGACTTGGCGGGGTTGGTGAACACTGAAGCTTTCTTT	CASSDLAGLVNTEAFF
TRBV7-2	TRBD1	-	TRBJ1-1	TGTGCCAGCAGCTCGTTTACAGGGGGTGTCACTGAAGCTTTCTTT	CASSSFTGGVTEAFF
TRBV9	-	-	TRBJ1-4	TGTGCCAGCAGCGTAGACGCCTCCACTGAAAAACTGTTTTTT	CASSVDASTEKLFF
TRBV6-6	-	-	TRBJ2-5	TGTGCCAGCAGGTTCGACAGCTCACTGGCCCAGTACTTC	CASRFDSSLAQYF
TRBV2	-	few	TRBJ1-2	TGTGCCAGCAGTACTAGGGGTCACAACTATGGCTACACCTTC	CASSTRGHNYGYTF
TRBV5-6	-	-	TRBJ2-5	TGTGCCAGCAGCTTGTGGTACAGCCAGGCCGGGGAGACCCAGTACTTC	CASSLWYSQAGETQYF
TRBV7-8	-	-	TRBJ1-2	TGTGCCAGCAGCTTTTTTGGGGGGAACTATGGCTACACCTTC	CASSFFGGNYGYTF
TRBV11-2	-	-	TRBJ1-1	TGTGCCAGCAGCCAGGGGAGTCCTGGGGGGCAAGCTTTCTTT	CASSQGSPGGQAFF
TRBV5-1	-	-	TRBJ2-7	TGCGCCAGCAGCTTGGGAGGGTCCTCCTACGAGCAGTACTTC	CASSLGGSSYEQYF
TRBV18	-	-	TRBJ2-1	TGTGCCAGCTCACCTACTGGGCAGGGCTACTCCTACAATGAGCAGTTCTTC	CASSPTGQGYSYNEQFF
TRBV11-1	-	-	TRBJ2-3	TGTGCCAGCAGCTTAGGACAGGCCAAGAACACAGATACGCAGTATTTT	CASSLGQAKNTDTQYF
TRBV25-1	-	-	TRBJ2-7	TGTGCCAGCAGTGACTCAGGGTTGTTGGTGTACGAGCAGTACTTC	CASSDSGLLVYEQYF
TRBV29-1	-	-	TRBJ2-5	TGCAGCGTTGGGACAGCTGAGACCCAGTACTTC	CSVGTAETQYF
TRBV6-5	-	-	TRBJ2-3	TGTGCCAGCAGCCCGGACCGAGATACGCAGTATTTT	CASSPDRDTQYF
TRBV4-3	TRBD1	-	TRBJ1-2	TGCGCCAGCAGCCAAGATGGGACAGGGGTTTGGAGAGGCTATGGCTACACCTTC	CASSQDGTGVWRGYGYTF
TRBV2	-	-	TRBJ2-3	TGTGCCAGTAGGGTCACAGATACGCAGTATTTT	CASRVTDTQYF
TRBV4-1	-	-	TRBJ1-1	TGCGCCAGCAGCCTTATTGGCGGGTGGGCTGAAGCTTTCTTT	CASSLIGGWAEAFF
TRBV7-9	-	-	TRBJ2-6	TGTGCCAGCAGCCAAACGACAGGAGGTAGGGCCAACGTCCTGACTTTC	CASSQTTGGRANVLTF
TRBV18	TRBD2	-	TRBJ2-7	TGTGCCAGCTCGGGGACTAGCGGCTCCTACGAGCAGTACTTC	CASSGTSGSYEQYF
TRBV11-2	TRBD1	-	TRBJ2-7	TGTGCCAGCAGCTTGGGACAGCGAGACGAGCAGTACTTC	CASSLGQRDEQYF
TRBV29-1	-	-	TRBJ2-5	TGCAGTGCCCGGCCCAAAGAGACCCAGTACTTC	CSARPKETQYF
TRBV7-8	-	-	TRBJ1-3	TGTGCCAGCAGCTTAGGCTCTGGAAACACCATATATTTT	CASSLGSGNTIYF
TRBV21-1	-	-	TRBJ2-1	TGTGCCAGCAGCAAAGGCCGAGACAGAAGAAAAAGGCAGTTCTTC	CASSKGRDRRKRQFF
TRBV7-8	-	-	TRBJ2-7	TGTGCCAGCAGTTTGGGGTCGACCTACGAGCAGTACTTC	CASSLGSTYEQYF
TRBV6-5	-	-	TRBJ1-6	TGTGCCAGCAGTTACTCGCCGGCCGATTCACCCCTCCACTTT	CASSYSPADSPLHF
TRBV7-6	TRBD1	-	TRBJ2-7	TGTGCCAGCAGCTTAGGCCCGGGACAGGGGGGAGCCAAGTCCTACGAGCAGTACTTC	CASSLGPGQGGAKSYEQYF
TRBV2	-	-	TRBJ2-7	TGTGCCAGCGGGGGACACCTCACCTACGAGCAGTACTTC	CASGGHLTYEQYF
TRBV29-1	TRBD1	-	TRBJ2-1	TGCAGCGTTGAAGATAGACCGGGACAGTACAATGAGCAGTTCTTC	CSVEDRPGQYNEQFF
TRBV5-1	-	once	TRBJ2-7	TGCGCCAGCAGCTTTGGTGGGGCGGGTCGGTACTACGAGCAGTACTTC	CASSFGGAGRYYEQYF
TRBV28	-	-	TRBJ1-2	TGTGCCAGCAGTTTCCATCGGCAGCCTACAAACTATGGCTACACCTTC	CASSFHRQPTNYGYTF
TRBV7-9	-	-	TRBJ2-7	TGTGCCAGCAGCTTATTAGGGTCCGGGACTCCCTACGAGCAGTACTTC	CASSLLGSGTPYEQYF